The clone carrying this T cell receptor beta chain occurred a few times. TCRdb reprocessed the PCR reads via MiXCR and lists one record per CDR3 protein. The data contain approximately 12,000 distinct CDR3 sequences, around half of them singletons. The data are from a study of tumor-infiltrating lymphocytes in oesophageal squamous cell carcinoma. Trimming stripped 1 base from V and 0 bases from J, with 4 bases between. Germline CDR1 and CDR2: SGHTA and FQGTGA. This CDR3 is 15 amino acids long. The source material was esophageal tumor tissue. The TCR comes from a male donor with esophageal squamous cell carcinoma. The chain links TRBV7-3 to TRBJ2-6; D is uncertain. The CDR3 spells CASSLMSSGANVLTF. The CDR3 nucleotides read TGTGCCAGCAGCTTAATGTCCTCTGGGGCCAACGTCCTGACTTTC.